A selection of T cell receptor beta chains follows, all from one sample in a study of control samples from healthy donors and cancer patients. Sequencing used immunoSEQ multiplex PCR; TCRdb keeps in-frame clones, though not all of them. Of more than 85,000 clones listed, 88% are singletons. Sequenced material: PBMCs. The receptors stem from a woman aged 55-69 years with lung cancer. The CDR3 runs from the conserved cysteine through the conserved F or W. D genes are given only for firm matches. A clone size is listed for some rows: how often the clone was seen (once, few, many), or a class if it is expanded.

j_gene | abundance | v_gene | d_gene | CDR3aa | CDR3nt
TRBJ1-2 | few | TRBV14 | - | CASSQSGILGYTF | TGTGCCAGCAGCCAATCCGGGATTCTTGGCTACACCTTC
TRBJ2-3 | - | TRBV7-7 | TRBD2 | CASSLGGWTSGSSGDTQYF | TGTGCTAGCAGCTTAGGTGGTTGGACTAGCGGGAGTTCCGGCGATACGCAGTATTTT
TRBJ2-2 | - | TRBV6-5 | - | CASSYRVGVSTGELFF | TGTGCCAGCAGTTATAGGGTCGGAGTTTCCACCGGGGAGCTGTTTTTT
TRBJ1-6 | - | TRBV3-1/TRBV3-2 | TRBD1 | CASSPFGTGYEGAYNSPLHF | TGTGCCAGCAGCCCCTTCGGGACAGGGTATGAAGGAGCCTATAATTCACCCCTCCACTTT
TRBJ1-1 | once | TRBV4-1 | TRBD1 | CASSDRDRGWNTEAFF | TGCGCCAGCAGCGACCGGGACAGGGGGTGGAACACTGAAGCTTTCTTT
TRBJ2-7 | - | TRBV2 | - | CASSVQGPPYEQYF | TGTGCCAGCAGTGTTCAAGGGCCGCCCTACGAGCAGTACTTC
TRBJ2-6 | - | TRBV7-6 | - | CASSLVGSGANVLTF | TGTGCCAGCAGCTTAGTAGGGTCTGGGGCCAACGTCCTGACTTTC
TRBJ1-6 | - | TRBV9 | - | CASSVEGGLNSPLHF | TGTGCCAGCAGCGTAGAAGGGGGGTTAAACTCACCCCTCCACTTT
TRBJ2-5 | - | TRBV11-2 | TRBD2 | CASSPPPAGVGQETQYF | TGTGCCAGCAGCCCCCCCCCAGCGGGAGTGGGTCAAGAGACCCAGTACTTC
TRBJ1-5 | - | TRBV25-1 | - | CASSETAYSNQPQHF | TGTGCCAGCAGTGAGACGGCATATAGCAATCAGCCCCAGCATTTT
TRBJ1-6 | - | TRBV7-2 | TRBD1 | CASSPTTGRSPLHF | TGTGCCAGCAGCCCGACGACAGGGAGATCACCCCTCCACTTT
TRBJ2-5 | - | TRBV10-3 | TRBD1 | CAISVAGTGIETQYF | TGTGCCATCAGTGTGGCCGGGACAGGGATCGAGACCCAGTACTTC
TRBJ2-3 | - | TRBV24-1 | - | CATSDQATTDTQYF | TGTGCCACCAGTGACCAGGCCACTACAGATACGCAGTATTTT
TRBJ2-3 | - | TRBV5-4 | TRBD2 | CASSLLGRSGGGTDTQYF | TGTGCCAGCAGCTTATTAGGCCGTAGCGGGGGAGGGACAGATACGCAGTATTTT
TRBJ1-5 | - | TRBV18 | - | CASSPGQSNQPQHF | TGTGCCAGCTCACCAGGACAAAGCAATCAGCCCCAGCATTTT